The 15 T cell receptor beta chains in this list originate from one sample, sequenced in a study of regulatory T cells in long-lasting Graves disease. As for time point: newly diagnosed GD, antithyroid drugs for less than 3 months. Making the TCR library involved RNA that had been extracted from PBMCs. According to the study, TCR beta libraries were built with iRepertoire HTBI primers and CDR3-region Arm-PCR. TCRdb recomputed calls from the multiplex PCR reads with MiXCR, one row per CDR3 protein. Here the sample spans 540,000 or so distinct CDR3 sequences, roughly 13% being singletons. This sample also appeared in a second study, on T cells in Graves' hyperthyroidism and ophthalmopathy.

Sequenced here: peripheral blood mononuclear cells (PBMCs), sampled at new diagnosis, from a patient treated with antithyroid drugs. The receptor set was obtained from a man aged 25-45 years with Graves disease.

The CDR3 spells CSARERGPTDTQYF. CDR3 DNA: TGCAGTGCTAGAGAGAGGGGGCCCACAGATACGCAGTATTTT. The J gene is TRBJ2-3, the V gene TRBV20-1; TRBD1 aligns across 7 bases. In germline, CDR1 is DFQATT, CDR2 SNEGSKA (reference sequence). The trim removed 0 bases at V and 2 bases at J, leaving 2 bases unmatched. This CDR3 is built from 14 residues.

The chain employs TRBV27 and TRBJ2-2, with 8 bases matching TRBD1. Germline CDR1 and CDR2: MNHEY and SMNVEV (reference sequence). CDR3 length: 12 residues. The ends lost 8 bases at V and 6 bases at J; junction bases unmatched: 2. CDR3 DNA sequence: TGTGCCAGCGGACAGGGCTCCGGGGAGCTGTTTTTT. It codes for CASGQGSGELFF.

This clonotype was seen at least ten times. V gene TRBV6-1 combines with J gene TRBJ1-4; D might be TRBD1 (5 bases). Germline-derived CDR1 and CDR2 are MNHNS and SASEGT. The CDR3 has 13 amino acids. V lost 7 bases to trimming and J lost 8 bases, with 14 bases between them. The CDR3 bases are TGTGCCAGCACCGGCGGGGCGGGGGAAAAACTGTTTTTT. It yields the protein CASTGGAGEKLFF.

Many counts were recorded for this clonotype. The genes are TRBV7-2 and TRBJ2-7; TRBD2 is a possible D gene (5 bases). The CDR3 runs to 14 residues. From germline, CDR1 is SGHTA and CDR2 FQGNSA. The V end was cut by 2 bases, the J end by 0 bases, with 8 bases between. CDR3 nucleotide sequence: TGTGCCAGCAGCTTAACTAGAGGCTCCTACGAGCAGTACTTC. Amino acids: CASSLTRGSYEQYF.

Many counts were recorded for this clonotype. This chain uses TRBV28 with TRBJ2-1; the D is unclear. The germline V and J ends were trimmed by 6 bases and 0 bases, with 9 bases remaining between them. Looked up from germline, CDR1 is MDHEN and CDR2 is SYDVKM. This CDR3 has 14 residues. CDR3 in amino acids: CASSTVSSYNEQFF. CDR3 DNA sequence: TGTGCCAGCAGCACCGTGAGCTCCTACAATGAGCAGTTCTTC. Combining the CDR3 with reference TRBV28 and TRBJ2-1 gives the whole variable domain DVKVTQSSRYLVKRTGEKVFLECVQDMDHENMFWYRQDPGLGLRLIYFSYDVKMKEKGDIPEGYSVSREKKERFSLILESASTNQTSMYLCASSTVSSYNEQFFGPGTRLTVL.

This clonotype came up many times. V is TRBV20-1 and J is TRBJ2-1, with D uncertain. From germline, CDR1 is DFQATT and CDR2 SNEGSKA (reference sequence). V was cut by 5 bases and J by 8 bases, with 16 bases left in between. The CDR3 loop spans 13 amino acids. The DNA for the CDR3 is TGCAGTGCTTGCTTGTCTTCCGATGATGAGCAGTTCTTC. Its translation is CSACLSSDDEQFF.

Points on this clonotype: This may be a read error, as it is one base from a much larger clone. The chain is built from TRBV6-2 or TRBV6-3 and TRBJ2-7, with D possibly being TRBD1 (6 bases). Trimming removed 10 bases at V and 4 bases at J, with 17 bases between. Germline V gene lookup returns CDR1 MNHEY and CDR2 SVGEGT. The length of the CDR3 is 13 residues. The chain's CDR3 is CATTGRGTYEQYF. The CDR3 nucleotides read TGTGCCACCACCGGCAGGGGAACTTACGAGCAGTACTTC.

The CDR3 DNA follows: TGTGCCAGCAGCTTCTCTCGTGAGCAGTTCTTC. Encoded protein: CASSFSREQFF. This rearrangement joins TRBV5-5 to TRBJ2-1; no clear D. V gave up 2 bases and J gave up 9 bases, with 6 bases separating them. Germline V CDR1 and CDR2: SGHKS, YYEKEE (reference sequence). This CDR3 is built from 11 residues.

In its sample, this clonotype was seen many times. CDR3 residues: CASSLFTEAFF. The CDR3, as DNA: TGTGCCAGCAGCTTATTCACTGAAGCTTTCTTT. V usage is TRBV11-2 and J usage is TRBJ1-1; D ambiguous. Germline CDR1 reads SGHAT; CDR2 reads FQNNGV. Trimming removed 2 bases at V and 4 bases at J, with 2 bases between. The CDR3 is 11 residues long.

The J gene is TRBJ2-2, the V gene TRBV9; D gene ambiguous. Trimming cost V 3 bases and J 6 bases, with 9 bases left between them. The CDR3 spans 13 residues. CDR1 is SGDLS and CDR2 is YYNGEE in the germline V gene. The CDR3 loop reads CASSGNMAGELFF. CDR3 nucleotides: TGTGCCAGCAGCGGTAATATGGCCGGGGAGCTGTTTTTT.

At least ten counts were recorded for this clonotype. V is TRBV20-1 and J is TRBJ1-5; 8 bases match TRBD1. The junction had 7 bases not matched to a gene; V was cut back by 1 base and J by 2 bases. Germline V lookup: CDR1 DFQATT, CDR2 SNEGSKA (reference sequence). This CDR3 spans 16 amino acids. CDR3 sequence reads: CSARAQTGAGNQPQHF. The CDR3 nucleotides read TGCAGTGCTAGAGCCCAGACAGGGGCCGGCAATCAGCCCCAGCATTTT.

This clonotype turned up a few times. The V and J genes are TRBV27 and TRBJ2-7, with 8 bases lining up with TRBD1. The V segment lost 11 bases and the J segment 2 bases; nucleotides outside the gene matches: 17. The germline V gene has CDR1 MNHEY and CDR2 SMNVEV (reference sequence). The CDR3 spans 16 residues. In DNA form, the CDR3 reads TGTGCCTCCAGGCCCCTCATCGGACAGGGTCCCTACGAGCAGTACTTC. Translated: CASRPLIGQGPYEQYF.

The gene calls are TRBV10-2 and TRBJ1-2; 9 positions agree with TRBD1. V lost 5 bases, J lost 8 bases, and 9 bases stayed unmatched. Germline lookup yields CDR1 WSHSY and CDR2 SAAADI. The CDR3 is 14 residues long. The CDR3 loop reads CASSKSGQGGGYTF. In nucleotides, the CDR3 is TGCGCCAGCAGTAAATCGGGACAGGGAGGCGGCTACACCTTC.

This clonotype was recorded at least ten times. The chain carries TRBV6-1 and TRBJ1-2; D is undetermined. The V end was cut by 3 bases, the J end by 8 bases, with 10 bases between. CDR3 length: 12 amino acids. The germline CDR1 and CDR2 sequences are MNHNS and SASEGT. The CDR3 loop reads CASSEGPGGYTF. For the CDR3, the DNA is TGTGCCAGCAGTGAGGGTCCCGGGGGCTACACCTTC.

V gene TRBV19 combines with J gene TRBJ1-5; D not resolved. This CDR3 comprises 13 residues. With 4 bases removed from V and 5 bases from J, the gap between germline ends came to 9 bases. Per germline, CDR1 LNHDA and CDR2 SQIVND (reference sequence). The CDR3 nucleotides are TGTGCCAGTAGTAACGGTAGGGATCAGCCCCAGCATTTT. This codes for CASSNGRDQPQHF.